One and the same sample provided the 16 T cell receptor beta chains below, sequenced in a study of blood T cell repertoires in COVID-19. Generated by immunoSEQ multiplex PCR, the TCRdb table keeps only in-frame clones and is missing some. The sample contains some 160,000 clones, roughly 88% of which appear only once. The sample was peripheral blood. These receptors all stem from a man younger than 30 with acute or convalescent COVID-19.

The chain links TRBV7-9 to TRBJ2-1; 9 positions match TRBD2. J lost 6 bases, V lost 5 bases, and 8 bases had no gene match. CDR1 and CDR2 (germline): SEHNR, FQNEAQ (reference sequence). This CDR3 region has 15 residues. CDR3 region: CASSGRDSGSNEQFF. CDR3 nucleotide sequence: TGTGCCAGCAGCGGCCGGGATAGCGGGAGCAATGAGCAGTTCTTC.

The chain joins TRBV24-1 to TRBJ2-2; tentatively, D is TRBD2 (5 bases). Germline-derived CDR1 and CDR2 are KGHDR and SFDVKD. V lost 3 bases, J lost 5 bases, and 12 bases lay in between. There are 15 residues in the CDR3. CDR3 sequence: CATSDLGSGTGELFF. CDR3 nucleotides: TGTGCCACCAGTGATCTAGGATCGGGGACCGGGGAGCTGTTTTTT.

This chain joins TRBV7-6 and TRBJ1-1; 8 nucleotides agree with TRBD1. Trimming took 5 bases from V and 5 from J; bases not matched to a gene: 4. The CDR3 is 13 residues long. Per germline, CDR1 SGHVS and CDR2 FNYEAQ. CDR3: CASSTRQGTEAFF. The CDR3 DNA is TGTGCCAGCAGCACCCGACAGGGGACTGAAGCTTTCTTT.

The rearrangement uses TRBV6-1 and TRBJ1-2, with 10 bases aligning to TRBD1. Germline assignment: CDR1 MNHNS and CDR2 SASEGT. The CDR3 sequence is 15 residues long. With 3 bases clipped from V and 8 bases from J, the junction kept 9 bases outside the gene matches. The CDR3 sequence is CASSEPGQGLLGYTF. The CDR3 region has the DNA TGTGCCAGCAGTGAGCCGGGACAGGGGCTTCTAGGCTACACCTTC.

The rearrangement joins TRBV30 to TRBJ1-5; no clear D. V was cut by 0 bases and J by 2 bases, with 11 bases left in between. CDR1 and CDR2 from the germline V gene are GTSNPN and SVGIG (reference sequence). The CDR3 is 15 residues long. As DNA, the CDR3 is TGTGCCTGGAGTGTGGGGAGTGCGGGCAATCAGCCCCAGCATTTT. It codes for CAWSVGSAGNQPQHF.

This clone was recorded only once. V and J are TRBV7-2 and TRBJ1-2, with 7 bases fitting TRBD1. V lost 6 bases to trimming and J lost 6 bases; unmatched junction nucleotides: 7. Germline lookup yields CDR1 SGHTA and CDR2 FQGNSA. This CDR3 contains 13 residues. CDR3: CASRPTGRDGYTF. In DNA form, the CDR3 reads TGTGCCAGCAGGCCGACAGGGCGGGATGGCTACACCTTC.

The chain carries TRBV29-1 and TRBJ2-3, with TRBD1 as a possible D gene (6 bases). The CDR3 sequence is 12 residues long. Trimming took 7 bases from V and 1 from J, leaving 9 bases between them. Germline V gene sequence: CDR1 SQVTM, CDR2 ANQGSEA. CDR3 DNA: TGCAGCGGTCGGACAGGCACAGATACGCAGTATTTT. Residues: CSGRTGTDTQYF.

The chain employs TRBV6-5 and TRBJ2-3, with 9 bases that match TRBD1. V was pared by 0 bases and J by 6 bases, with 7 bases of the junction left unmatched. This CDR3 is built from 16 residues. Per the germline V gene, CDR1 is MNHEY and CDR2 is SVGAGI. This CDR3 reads CASSYSSGQGADTQYF. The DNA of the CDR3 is TGTGCCAGCAGTTACTCGTCGGGACAGGGTGCCGATACGCAGTATTTT.

CDR3: CASSMSDRDSYNEQFF. The CDR3 region has the DNA TGTGCCAGTAGTATGTCGGACAGAGACTCCTACAATGAGCAGTTCTTC. The chain links TRBV19 to TRBJ2-1; possible D gene TRBD1, 6 bases. The CDR3 is 16 residues long. V was cut by 3 bases and J by 0 bases, with 12 bases left in between. Germline CDR1 reads LNHDA; CDR2 reads SQIVND (reference sequence).

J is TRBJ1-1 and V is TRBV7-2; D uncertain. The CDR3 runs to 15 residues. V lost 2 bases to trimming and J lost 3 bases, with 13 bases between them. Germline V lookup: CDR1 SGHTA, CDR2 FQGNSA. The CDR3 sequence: CASSLLSVTYTEAFF. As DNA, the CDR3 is TGTGCCAGCAGCTTATTGTCAGTTACGTACACTGAAGCTTTCTTT.

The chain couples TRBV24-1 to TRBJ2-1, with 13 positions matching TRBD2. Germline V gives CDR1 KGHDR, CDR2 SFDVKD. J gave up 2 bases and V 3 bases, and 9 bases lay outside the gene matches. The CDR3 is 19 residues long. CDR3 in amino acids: CATSDQYAGTSGTYNEQFF. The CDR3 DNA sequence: TGTGCCACCAGTGATCAGTACGCCGGGACTAGCGGGACCTACAATGAGCAGTTCTTC.

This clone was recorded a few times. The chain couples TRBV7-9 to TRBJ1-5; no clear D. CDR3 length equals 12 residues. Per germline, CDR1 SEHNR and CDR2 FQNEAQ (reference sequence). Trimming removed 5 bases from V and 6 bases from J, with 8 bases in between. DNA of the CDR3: TGTGCCAGCAGCCGAGAAAGTCAGCCCCAGCATTTT. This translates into CASSRESQPQHF.

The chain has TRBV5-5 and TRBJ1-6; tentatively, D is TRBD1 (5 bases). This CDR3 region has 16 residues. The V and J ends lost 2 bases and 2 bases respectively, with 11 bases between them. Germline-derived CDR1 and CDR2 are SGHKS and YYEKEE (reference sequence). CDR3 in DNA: TGTGCCAGCAGCTTCTCCAGGGAGGCCTATAATTCACCCCTCCACTTT. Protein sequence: CASSFSREAYNSPLHF.

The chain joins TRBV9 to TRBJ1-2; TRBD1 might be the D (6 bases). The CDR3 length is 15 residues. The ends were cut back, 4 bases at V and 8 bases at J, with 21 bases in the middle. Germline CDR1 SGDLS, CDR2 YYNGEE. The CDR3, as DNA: TGTGCCAGCAGCCCAACCACGGACAGCCTTTCGGGCTACACCTTC. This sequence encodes CASSPTTDSLSGYTF. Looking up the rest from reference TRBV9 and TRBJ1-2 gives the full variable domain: DSGVTQTPKHLITATGQRVTLRCSPRSGDLSVYWYQQSLDQGLQFLIQYYNGEERAKGNILERFSAQQFPDLHSELNLSSLELGDSALYFCASSPTTDSLSGYTFGSGTRLTVV.

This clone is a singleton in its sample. The CDR3 DNA reads TGTGCCAGCAGCCAACGGGGATTCGGCAAAAACATTCAGTACTTC. As protein: CASSQRGFGKNIQYF. V and J are TRBV14 and TRBJ2-4, with a possible D match to TRBD2 (5 bases). The CDR3 covers 15 residues. Trimming took 2 bases from V and 3 from J, leaving 11 bases between them. Per germline, CDR1 SGHDN and CDR2 FVKESK.

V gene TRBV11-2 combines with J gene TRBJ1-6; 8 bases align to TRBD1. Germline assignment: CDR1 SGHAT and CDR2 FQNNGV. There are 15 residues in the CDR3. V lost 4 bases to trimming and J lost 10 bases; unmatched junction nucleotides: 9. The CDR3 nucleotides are TGTGCCAGCAGCTCGGGTTTCAGGGGGCAATCACCCCTCCACTTT. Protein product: CASSSGFRGQSPLHF.